The subject of this entry is one T cell receptor (beta chain). Roughly 200 ng DNA, tens of thousands of T cell genomes, went into each sorted-subset replicate PCR. Sequencing used immunoSEQ multiplex PCR; TCRdb keeps in-frame clones, though not all of them. The repertoire has 2.3 million or so clones, 90% to 95% of them found once; the top ten carry 0.39%. The source of the sample is a study of shared clonotypes between healthy human individuals. V lost 1 base to trimming and J lost 2 bases; unmatched junction nucleotides: 19. The CDR3 totals 20 residues. Germline CDR1 reads SGHDN; CDR2 reads FVKESK. The source of this sequence is a man aged 18 to 29 in good health. Some clones in this sample may be carry-over from other donors' samples. The chain carries TRBV14 and TRBJ2-7, with 8 bases identical to TRBD2. Source material: naive CD4+ T cells from PBMCs. Subset here: CD45RA+ positively selected. CDR3 residues: CASSQGFLAGILRGAYEQYF. The CDR3, as DNA: TGTGCCAGCAGCCAAGGGTTCCTAGCGGGCATACTTCGGGGGGCCTACGAGCAGTACTTC.